This TCR beta chain was identified during a study of cytomegalovirus exposure and HLA in healthy donors. General observations from the study: Later genetic work tied a missense DCLRE1C variant to beta-chain V and J trimming. Cytomegalovirus-associated status was assigned to 150 to 200 TCR beta chains. In a later analysis, HLA-associated TCR beta chains were more clonally expanded than equally common others.

Unmatched junction bases numbered 7, after V lost 4 bases and J lost 15 bases. The CDR3 covers 13 residues. Per germline, CDR1 SGHRS and CDR2 YFSETQ. For this clone: The antigen is unknown.

It was with 60 Vbeta and 13 Jbeta primers that the PCR ran. The repertoire was sequenced with immunoSEQ multiplex PCR; TCRdb's copy has only in-frame clones and lacks some. The profile shows around 120,000 clones, about 80% of them singletons. The chain joins TRBV5-1 to TRBJ2-1; 13 bases line up with TRBD2. Material: PBMCs. This receptor was obtained from a man aged 55 to 70 in good health and CMV-seropositive. In DNA, the CDR3 is TGCGCCAGCAGCCCAACTAGCGGGAGGGAGTGGTTCTTC. Residues: CASSPTSGREWFF.